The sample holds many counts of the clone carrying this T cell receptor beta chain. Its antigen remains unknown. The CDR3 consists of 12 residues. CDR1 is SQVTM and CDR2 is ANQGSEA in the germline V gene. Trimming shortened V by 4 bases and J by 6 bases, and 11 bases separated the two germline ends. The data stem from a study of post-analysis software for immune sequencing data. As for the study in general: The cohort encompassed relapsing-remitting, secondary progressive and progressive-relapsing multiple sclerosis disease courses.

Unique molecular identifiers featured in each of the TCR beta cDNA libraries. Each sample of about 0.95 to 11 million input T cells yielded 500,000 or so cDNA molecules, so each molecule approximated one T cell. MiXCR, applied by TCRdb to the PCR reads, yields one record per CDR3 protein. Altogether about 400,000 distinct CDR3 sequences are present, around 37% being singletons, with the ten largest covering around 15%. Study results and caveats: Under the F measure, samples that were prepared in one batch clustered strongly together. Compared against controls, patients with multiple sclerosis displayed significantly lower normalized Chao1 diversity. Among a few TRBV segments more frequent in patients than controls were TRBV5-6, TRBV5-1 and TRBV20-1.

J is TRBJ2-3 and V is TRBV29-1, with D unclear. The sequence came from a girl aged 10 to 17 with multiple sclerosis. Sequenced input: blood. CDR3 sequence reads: CSVATPGDTQYF. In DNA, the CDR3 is TGCAGCGTTGCCACCCCGGGCGATACGCAGTATTTT.